The 5 T cell receptor beta chains reported below all come from one sample, sequenced in a study of blood T cell repertoires in COVID-19. Sequenced by immunoSEQ multiplex PCR; TCRdb stores in-frame clones only, minus some. Of roughly 150,000 clones detected, around 84% appear once; the ten largest clones hold 2% to 3%. The sequencing input was peripheral blood. The receptors were gathered from a woman older than 75 with COVID-19, enrolled during active disease.

V is TRBV7-9 and J is TRBJ1-3, with D hard to call. The V gene lost 5 bases and the J gene lost 0 bases, with 8 bases spanning the gap. Germline CDR1 is SEHNR and CDR2 is FQNEAQ (reference sequence). The CDR3 extends over 14 amino acids. The CDR3 DNA reads as TGTGCCAGCAGCCCCGGGGTCTCTGGAAACACCATATATTTT. This sequence encodes CASSPGVSGNTIYF.

This clone was found a few times. The chain uses TRBV18 and TRBJ2-7; 15 nucleotides line up with TRBD2. Germline assignment: CDR1 KGHSH and CDR2 LQKENI. Unmatched junction bases numbered 10, after V lost 6 bases and J lost 7 bases. The CDR3 has 16 residues. This chain's CDR3 is CASSISLGLAGGEQYF. The CDR3, as DNA: TGTGCCAGCTCCATATCGTTGGGACTAGCGGGAGGTGAGCAGTACTTC. Filled out from reference TRBV18 and TRBJ2-7, the complete variable domain reads NAGVMQNPRHLVRRRGQEARLRCSPMKGHSHVYWYRQLPEEGLKFMVYLQKENIIDESGMPKERFSAEFPKEGPSILRIQQVVRGDSAAYFCASSISLGLAGGEQYFGPGTRLTVT.

This clone is a singleton in its sample. The chain joins TRBV6-5 to TRBJ2-1; D may be TRBD1 (5 bases). Trimming removed 6 bases at V and 0 bases at J, with 12 bases between. The CDR3 spans 15 residues. Germline V gene data show CDR1 as MNHEY and CDR2 as SVGAGI. CDR3 residues: CASRVQASSYNEQFF. Here the CDR3 DNA reads TGTGCCAGCAGAGTACAGGCTAGCTCCTACAATGAGCAGTTCTTC.

The J gene is TRBJ1-5, the V gene TRBV10-3; TRBD1 matches at 8 bases. This CDR3 region has 14 residues. The ends lost 6 bases at V and 7 bases at J; junction bases unmatched: 8. Germline V gene data show CDR1 as ENHRY and CDR2 as SYGVKD. In DNA form, the CDR3 reads TGTGCCATCAGCACTGACAGGGGAAAACAGCCCCAGCATTTT. Translated: CAISTDRGKQPQHF.

The rearrangement joins TRBV24-1 to TRBJ2-5; unclear D gene. The CDR3 has 14 residues. V dropped 1 base and J dropped 5 bases, with 10 bases sitting between them. CDR1 KGHDR and CDR2 SFDVKD come from the germline V gene. This CDR3 reads CATSDFPSFETQYF. The CDR3, as DNA: TGTGCCACCAGTGATTTCCCCAGTTTCGAGACCCAGTACTTC.